The 23 T cell receptor beta chains given below trace back to one sample, sequenced in a study of spatial heterogeneity in lung cancer. TCRdb recomputed calls from the 5' RACE reads with MiXCR, one row per CDR3 protein. The repertoire includes over 90,000 distinct CDR3 sequences, approximately 8.9% of them detected once, and 6.9% sits in the top ten. Specified time point: sample taken at primary tumor resection. The sequenced material consisted of unsorted whole RNA from tumor, nontumor lung or frozen PBMC. The specimen was PBMCs, collected at surgery. These TCRs come from a male donor with early-stage non-small cell lung cancer.

In its sample, this clonotype was seen many times. The chain carries TRBV10-3 and TRBJ2-3; possible D gene TRBD1, 6 bases. CDR1 and CDR2 from the germline V gene are ENHRY and SYGVKD. The V end was cut by 4 bases, the J end by 4 bases, with 12 bases between. The CDR3 sequence is 14 residues long. The CDR3 spells CAISGAGDADTQYF. The CDR3 DNA follows: TGTGCCATCAGTGGGGCAGGGGATGCAGATACGCAGTATTTT.

Many counts were recorded for this clonotype. V and J are TRBV29-1 and TRBJ2-5; 9 positions match TRBD1. The V segment lost 4 bases and the J segment 10 bases; nucleotides outside the gene matches: 10. The CDR3 extends over 13 amino acids. Germline lookup yields CDR1 SQVTM and CDR2 ANQGSEA. The CDR3 sequence: CSVGSAGQGYQYF. In DNA form, the CDR3 reads TGCAGCGTTGGATCGGCGGGACAGGGATACCAGTACTTC.

This chain uses TRBV20-1 with TRBJ2-7; either TRBD1 or TRBD2 may supply D (5 bases each). Trimming removed 1 base at V and 5 bases at J, with 15 bases between. CDR3 length: 14 amino acids. Looked up from germline, CDR1 is DFQATT and CDR2 is SNEGSKA (reference sequence). CDR3 sequence reads: CSARGTIRGNEQYF. The CDR3 bases are TGCAGTGCTAGAGGGACAATCCGGGGCAACGAGCAGTACTTC.

This clonotype occurred many times. The rearrangement joins TRBV11-2 to TRBJ2-2; the match to TRBD2 covers 7 bases. The CDR3 runs to 15 residues. The trim removed 3 bases at V and 0 bases at J, leaving 1 base unmatched. Germline V gene sequence: CDR1 SGHAT, CDR2 FQNNGV. The CDR3 is CASSFSGTNTGELFF. CDR3 DNA: TGTGCCAGCAGCTTCAGCGGGACGAACACCGGGGAGCTGTTTTTT.

This clonotype was found many times. The chain links TRBV24-1 to TRBJ2-1; 7 nucleotides agree with TRBD1. CDR1 and CDR2 from the germline V gene are KGHDR and SFDVKD. V shed 3 bases, J shed 0 bases, and the junction held 7 bases outside the gene matches. This CDR3 has 17 amino acids. The CDR3 loop is CATSDTTGLSSYNEQFF. The CDR3 coding sequence is TGTGCCACCAGTGATACGACAGGGTTAAGCTCCTACAATGAGCAGTTCTTC.

This clonotype has a count of ten or more. J is TRBJ1-1 and V is TRBV3-1; D is unresolved. Trimming stripped 0 bases from V and 5 bases from J, with 10 bases between. The germline gives CDR1 LGHDT, CDR2 YNNKEL (reference sequence). The CDR3 totals 14 residues. The CDR3 sequence is CASSQDRSGTEAFF. In DNA form, the CDR3 reads TGTGCCAGCAGCCAAGATCGAAGTGGGACTGAAGCTTTCTTT.

The table lists this clonotype with a count of one. This chain links TRBV7-3 with TRBJ2-6, with 10 bases identical to TRBD1. The CDR3 consists of 17 residues. The germline gives CDR1 SGHTA, CDR2 FQGTGA. The junction had 5 bases not matched to a gene; V was cut back by 4 bases and J by 2 bases. The CDR3 DNA follows: TGTGCCAGCAGCTGGACAGGGGGAATAGCTGGGGCCAACGTCCTGACTTTC. This translates into CASSWTGGIAGANVLTF.

The rearrangement links TRBV20-1 to TRBJ2-6, with TRBD1 identical over 10 bases. The CDR3 covers 16 residues. V dropped 4 bases and J dropped 1; count of bases not matched to a gene: 4. CDR1 and CDR2 from the germline V gene are DFQATT and SNEGSKA (reference sequence). As DNA, the CDR3 is TGCAGTGCTATTCCGGGACAGGGGTCTGGGGCCAACGTCCTGACTTTC. Encoded protein: CSAIPGQGSGANVLTF.

The chain is built from TRBV20-1 and TRBJ2-7; 7 bases align to TRBD1. The CDR3 is made up of 13 amino acids. The junction had 4 bases not matched to a gene; V was cut back by 3 bases and J by 2 bases. In germline, CDR1 is DFQATT, CDR2 SNEGSKA (reference sequence). The CDR3 spells CSASVTGTYEQYF. The CDR3 DNA follows: TGCAGTGCTAGTGTGACAGGGACCTACGAGCAGTACTTC.

Ten or more counts support this clonotype. The CDR3 protein is CASSAADRGTEKLFF. CDR3 DNA sequence: TGTGCCAGCAGTGCCGCTGACAGGGGGACTGAAAAACTGTTTTTT. The chain couples TRBV25-1 to TRBJ1-4; 9 bases fit TRBD1. The CDR3 totals 15 residues. V lost 4 bases, J lost 7 bases, and 7 bases stayed unmatched. Per the germline V gene, CDR1 is MGHDK and CDR2 is SYGVNS.

There are a few counts of this clonotype. This chain uses TRBV5-1 with TRBJ1-1, with 9 bases fitting TRBD1. V shed 5 bases, J shed 1 base, and the junction held 6 bases outside the gene matches. The CDR3 runs to 15 residues. Germline CDR1 reads SGHRS; CDR2 reads YFSETQ. CDR3 loop: CASRAGTGSNTEAFF. For the CDR3, the DNA is TGCGCCAGCAGGGCCGGGACAGGGTCGAACACTGAAGCTTTCTTT.

This clonotype has ten or more counts. V gene TRBV5-4 combines with J gene TRBJ2-7; tentatively, D is TRBD2 (5 bases). Trimming left V 3 bases short and J 6 bases short, with 13 bases between. This CDR3 has 13 residues. CDR1 and CDR2 from the germline V gene are SGHNT and YYREEE (reference sequence). CDR3 nucleotide sequence: TGTGCCAGCAGCTCAGATCAGCGGATCGAGCAGTACTTC. Its translation is CASSSDQRIEQYF. Full variable domain (missing parts from reference TRBV5-4 and TRBJ2-7): ETGVTQSPTHLIKTRGQQVTLRCSSQSGHNTVSWYQQALGQGPQFIFQYYREEENGRGNFPPRFSGLQFPNYSSELNVNALELDDSALYLCASSSDQRIEQYFGPGTRLTVT.

Many counts were recorded for this clonotype. The chain's CDR3 is CASSLVGTNYGYTF. In nucleotides, the CDR3 is TGTGCCAGCAGTTTGGTAGGAACTAACTATGGCTACACCTTC. The rearrangement links TRBV28 to TRBJ1-2, with unresolved D. This CDR3 has 14 residues. The germline V gene encodes CDR1 MDHEN and CDR2 SYDVKM. V lost 3 bases, J lost 0 bases, and 8 bases lay in between.

This clonotype was recorded at least ten times. V is TRBV7-2 and J is TRBJ2-3; 8 bases fit TRBD2. This CDR3 is 16 amino acids long. The junction had 11 bases not matched to a gene; V was cut back by 5 bases and J by 4 bases. Germline lookup yields CDR1 SGHTA and CDR2 FQGNSA. The CDR3 here is CASSQRVAGRADTQYF. The CDR3 DNA reads as TGTGCCAGCAGCCAGAGGGTAGCGGGAAGGGCAGATACGCAGTATTTT.

This clonotype showed up many times. The chain carries TRBV7-8 and TRBJ2-7, with 8 bases that match TRBD1. CDR3 size: 14 residues. V trimming: 3 bases; J trimming: 6 bases; junction bases outside the gene matches: 7. Germline-derived CDR1 and CDR2 are SGHVS and FQNEAQ. In DNA form, the CDR3 reads TGTGCCAGCAGCTTCGGGACAGGCAACATCGAGCAGTACTTC. Protein sequence: CASSFGTGNIEQYF.

This clonotype was found many times. The CDR3 DNA is TGTGCCAGCAGCTTAGAATGGCAAGAGACCCAGTACTTC. This encodes CASSLEWQETQYF. The gene calls are TRBV7-2 and TRBJ2-5, with unresolved D. From germline, CDR1 is SGHTA and CDR2 FQGNSA. This CDR3 has 13 residues. V was cut by 1 base and J by 2 bases, with 5 bases left in between.

There are many counts of this clonotype. This chain joins TRBV7-9 and TRBJ1-6, with D uncertain. Germline V CDR1 and CDR2: SEHNR, FQNEAQ (reference sequence). V lost 5 bases and J lost 7, with 3 bases in between. The CDR3 contains 11 residues. CDR3 bases: TGTGCCAGCAGCGAAAATTCACCCCTCCACTTT. Residues: CASSENSPLHF. Complete variable domain (other parts from reference TRBV7-9 and TRBJ1-6): DTGVSQNPRHKITKRGQNVTFRCDPISEHNRLYWYRQTLGQGPEFLTYFQNEAQLEKSRLLSDRFSAERPKGSFSTLEIQRTEQGDSAMYLCASSENSPLHFGNGTRLTVT.

Many counts were recorded for this clonotype. The chain uses TRBV4-2 and TRBJ2-7; D not resolved. Germline V gene data show CDR1 as LGHNA and CDR2 as YNFKEQ. The V gene lost 0 bases and the J gene lost 3 bases, with 18 bases spanning the gap. There are 17 residues in the CDR3. CDR3 nucleotide sequence: TGTGCCAGCAGCCAAGATGCTCCCCCCGGCCTCGTCTACGAGCAGTACTTC. Translated: CASSQDAPPGLVYEQYF.

The chain links TRBV6-5 to TRBJ2-7; 7 bases are shared with TRBD1. Germline assignment: CDR1 MNHEY and CDR2 SVGAGI. V dropped 7 bases and J dropped 1; count of bases not matched to a gene: 7. The CDR3 is 14 amino acids. The CDR3 loop reads CASKRTGGSYEQYF. The DNA for the CDR3 is TGTGCCAGCAAACGGACAGGCGGGTCCTACGAGCAGTACTTC.

The V call is TRBV12-3 or TRBV12-4, the J call TRBJ2-1; 12 nucleotides match TRBD2. The CDR3 totals 14 residues. V lost 6 bases to trimming and J lost 8 bases; unmatched junction nucleotides: 5. The CDR3 nucleotides read TGTGCCAGCAGCCCTAGCGGGGGGGACTATGAGCAGTTCTTC. Amino acid sequence: CASSPSGGDYEQFF.

This clonotype was seen at least ten times. The chain recombines TRBV11-2 with TRBJ1-2; a possible D gene is TRBD1 (5 bases). The V end lost 2 bases, the J end lost 4 bases, and 14 bases lay between the germline ends. Germline V gene lookup returns CDR1 SGHAT and CDR2 FQNNGV. The CDR3 loop spans 15 amino acids. DNA of the CDR3: TGTGCCAGCAGCTTATCGCAGGGTGGGAGCTATGGCTACACCTTC. Its translation is CASSLSQGGSYGYTF.

This sequence joins TRBV7-2 and TRBJ1-4, with 7 positions matching TRBD1. The CDR3 has 14 residues. Looked up from germline, CDR1 is SGHTA and CDR2 is FQGNSA. V lost 1 base and J lost 8; bases outside the gene matches: 4. The CDR3 sequence is CASSLGRGVEKLFF. The CDR3, as DNA: TGTGCCAGCAGCTTAGGCAGGGGGGTGGAAAAACTGTTTTTT. The full variable domain, completed using reference TRBV7-2 and TRBJ1-4, is GAGVSQSPSNKVTEKGKDVELRCDPISGHTALYWYRQSLGQGLEFLIYFQGNSAPDKSGLPSDRFSAERTGGSVSTLTIQRTQQEDSAVYLCASSLGRGVEKLFFGSGTQLSVL.

This clonotype was recorded at least ten times. The chain employs TRBV19 and TRBJ2-3; TRBD2 might be the D (5 bases). This CDR3 is built from 18 residues. With 2 bases removed from V and 0 bases from J, the gap between germline ends came to 18 bases. Germline V gene lookup returns CDR1 LNHDA and CDR2 SQIVND (reference sequence). Here the CDR3 reads CASSIIHRGWASTDTQYF. Here the CDR3 DNA reads TGTGCCAGTAGTATAATCCACCGAGGGTGGGCTAGCACAGATACGCAGTATTTT. The full variable domain, its missing parts supplied by reference TRBV19 and TRBJ2-3, is DGGITQSPKYLFRKEGQNVTLSCEQNLNHDAMYWYRQDPGQGLRLIYYSQIVNDFQKGDIAEGYSVSREKKESFPLTVTSAQKNPTAFYLCASSIIHRGWASTDTQYFGPGTRLTVL.